This TCR beta chain was documented in a study of identical twins. Among all donors, each was a healthy Caucasian. In this sample, this clonotype turned up many times. Template switching added a universal primer binding site, and final cDNA carried unique molecular identifiers. TCRdb re-derived calls from the 5' RACE reads in MiXCR, one entry per CDR3 protein. The sample has about 690,000 distinct CDR3 sequences, 6% to 6.5% seen once. The CDR3 runs to 16 residues. The ends were cut back, 1 base at V and 0 bases at J, with 12 bases in the middle. The V gene's germline CDR1 is MGHRA and CDR2 YSYEKL. The V call is TRBV4-1, the J call TRBJ1-1, with D unclear. Sequenced sample: naive T cells sorted from blood. This clonotype was obtained from a man younger than 35 in good health. The CDR3 spells CASSQAEGRLNTEAFF. CDR3 DNA sequence: TGCGCCAGCAGCCAAGCAGAGGGCAGGCTGAACACTGAAGCTTTCTTT.